One T cell receptor beta chain is described in this entry. Its antigen is still unknown. It was the approximately 120-subject validation cohort, separate from the 666-subject first cohort, to which the donors belonged. These data originate in a study of cytomegalovirus exposure and HLA in healthy donors. Findings and limits, study-wide: Subsequent analysis found a tendency for first-cohort TCR clusters to co-occur within the 90 to 150 validation repertoires. Rarity characterized most TCR sequences, yet some public TCRs appeared in many donors. Reports described diagnosis of cytomegalovirus status by the classifier as highly specific and sensitive.

Data came from immunoSEQ multiplex PCR; TCRdb stores just in-frame clones and leaves some out. Of 150,000 to 200,000 clones in the sample, around four fifths are singletons; the top ten hold around 2.4%. In germline, CDR1 is SGHTA, CDR2 FQGNSA. This CDR3 has 12 amino acids. The V gene lost 0 bases and the J gene lost 9 bases, with 8 bases spanning the gap. The chain couples TRBV7-2 to TRBJ2-5; no clear D gene. The specimen sequenced was PBMCs. The sequence came from a man under 40 in good health and CMV-seropositive. The CDR3 loop reads CASSLAARPQYF. As DNA, the CDR3 is TGTGCCAGCAGCTTAGCGGCCCGCCCCCAGTACTTC. Full variable domain (rest looked up from reference TRBV7-2 and TRBJ2-5): GAGVSQSPSNKVTEKGKDVELRCDPISGHTALYWYRQSLGQGLEFLIYFQGNSAPDKSGLPSDRFSAERTGGSVSTLTIQRTQQEDSAVYLCASSLAARPQYFGPGTRLLVL.